Listed below are T cell receptor beta chains from one sample, sequenced in a study of Graves' ophthalmopathy and Graves' hyperthyroidism. TCRdb fed the multiplex PCR reads into MiXCR, producing one record per CDR3 protein. The sample lists around 1,200,000 distinct CDR3 sequences; about 36% were seen once. The material sequenced was peripheral blood or thyroid tissue (not recorded which). The receptors shown here come from an adult man with Graves' hyperthyroidism. Each CDR3 is given with its conserved first and last residue. The D gene is left open where the match is weak. Clone size is shown for a subset of rows, as once, few, many or a class of expanded clone.

clone_size: .; v_call: TRBV19; d_call: .; j_call: TRBJ1-1; cdr3_aa: CASSIRPSVDTEAFF; cdr3_nt: TGTGCCAGTAGTATCAGGCCCTCCGTCGACACTGAAGCTTTCTTT
clone_size: .; v_call: TRBV14; d_call: TRBD1; j_call: TRBJ2-7; cdr3_aa: CASSPTLSRDRAWEQYF; cdr3_nt: TGTGCCAGCAGCCCGACCTTGTCCCGGGACAGGGCATGGGAGCAGTACTTC
clone_size: .; v_call: TRBV28; d_call: .; j_call: TRBJ1-5; cdr3_aa: CANSLRPDSNQPQHF; cdr3_nt: TGTGCCAACAGTTTGCGGCCGGACAGCAATCAGCCCCAGCATTTT
clone_size: many; v_call: TRBV11-2; d_call: .; j_call: TRBJ2-7; cdr3_aa: CASSLAGIHEQYF; cdr3_nt: TGTGCCAGCAGCTTAGCAGGGATCCACGAGCAGTACTTC
clone_size: .; v_call: TRBV5-5; d_call: .; j_call: TRBJ2-7; cdr3_aa: CASSDESGEQYF; cdr3_nt: TGTGCCAGCAGTGACGAGTCCGGGGAGCAGTACTTC
clone_size: .; v_call: TRBV4-3; d_call: TRBD1; j_call: TRBJ2-7; cdr3_aa: CASSQDRSTSSYEQYF; cdr3_nt: TGCGCCAGCAGCCAGGACAGGTCAACCTCCTCCTACGAGCAGTACTTC
clone_size: few; v_call: TRBV5-6; d_call: .; j_call: TRBJ1-6; cdr3_aa: CASNLQGSYNSPLHF; cdr3_nt: TGTGCCAGCAACCTGCAGGGATCCTATAATTCACCCCTCCACTTT
clone_size: many; v_call: TRBV9; d_call: TRBD1; j_call: TRBJ1-6; cdr3_aa: CASSPKAGGPLSNSPLHF; cdr3_nt: TGTGCCAGCAGCCCGAAAGCAGGGGGCCCATTATCGAATTCACCCCTCCACTTT
clone_size: many; v_call: TRBV10-3; d_call: .; j_call: TRBJ2-5; cdr3_aa: CAISESDWAGSQETQYF; cdr3_nt: TGTGCCATCAGTGAGTCGGATTGGGCGGGGAGCCAAGAGACCCAGTACTTC
clone_size: many; v_call: TRBV29-1; d_call: .; j_call: TRBJ2-5; cdr3_aa: CSSRVDQETQYF; cdr3_nt: TGCAGCTCCCGGGTAGACCAAGAGACCCAGTACTTC
clone_size: many; v_call: TRBV12-3/TRBV12-4; d_call: .; j_call: TRBJ2-5; cdr3_aa: CASSLGEGWETQYF; cdr3_nt: TGTGCCAGCAGTTTAGGAGAGGGATGGGAGACCCAGTACTTC
clone_size: .; v_call: TRBV5-6; d_call: TRBD1; j_call: TRBJ2-7; cdr3_aa: CASSLVGTGIPYEQYF; cdr3_nt: TGTGCCAGCAGCTTGGTGGGGACAGGGATTCCCTACGAGCAGTACTTC
clone_size: many; v_call: TRBV10-2; d_call: .; j_call: TRBJ1-2; cdr3_aa: CASTGQTHAAGYTF; cdr3_nt: TGCGCCAGCACCGGACAGACCCACGCGGCGGGCTACACCTTC
clone_size: many; v_call: TRBV16; d_call: .; j_call: TRBJ2-5; cdr3_aa: CASSQSVGGRETQYF; cdr3_nt: TGTGCCAGCAGCCAATCGGTAGGGGGACGGGAGACCCAGTACTTC
clone_size: .; v_call: TRBV5-6; d_call: .; j_call: TRBJ2-5; cdr3_aa: CASRYRVQETQYF; cdr3_nt: TGTGCCAGCAGATACAGGGTTCAAGAGACCCAGTACTTC
clone_size: .; v_call: TRBV25-1; d_call: TRBD1; j_call: TRBJ2-2; cdr3_aa: CASEDRWTGELFF; cdr3_nt: TGTGCCAGCGAGGACAGGTGGACCGGGGAGCTGTTTTTT
clone_size: .; v_call: TRBV20-1; d_call: TRBD1; j_call: TRBJ1-4; cdr3_aa: CSATPFRQGEKLFF; cdr3_nt: TGCAGTGCCACTCCCTTTAGACAGGGCGAAAAACTGTTTTTT
clone_size: many; v_call: TRBV15; d_call: .; j_call: TRBJ2-6; cdr3_aa: CATSVRSTGANVLTF; cdr3_nt: TGTGCCACCAGCGTCCGGAGCACTGGGGCCAACGTCCTGACTTTC
clone_size: many; v_call: TRBV11-2; d_call: .; j_call: TRBJ1-1; cdr3_aa: CASSRPSGGGDTEAFF; cdr3_nt: TGTGCCAGCAGCCGCCCCAGTGGAGGGGGGGACACTGAAGCTTTCTTT
clone_size: .; v_call: TRBV7-2; d_call: TRBD2; j_call: TRBJ2-7; cdr3_aa: CASSLGGGGFHEQYF; cdr3_nt: TGTGCCAGCAGCTTAGGCGGGGGGGGGTTCCACGAGCAGTACTTC
clone_size: .; v_call: TRBV7-2; d_call: .; j_call: TRBJ2-7; cdr3_aa: CASSLLSGSPAYEQYF; cdr3_nt: TGTGCCAGCAGCTTATTATCTGGCAGTCCTGCGTACGAGCAGTACTTC
clone_size: many; v_call: TRBV24-1; d_call: .; j_call: TRBJ2-2; cdr3_aa: CATSHRGKGIGELFF; cdr3_nt: TGTGCCACCAGTCATCGGGGGAAGGGAATCGGGGAGCTGTTTTTT
clone_size: .; v_call: TRBV9; d_call: TRBD2; j_call: TRBJ2-7; cdr3_aa: CASRGREGTYEQYF; cdr3_nt: TGTGCCAGCAGAGGGAGGGAGGGCACTTACGAGCAGTACTTC
clone_size: many; v_call: TRBV10-3; d_call: TRBD1; j_call: TRBJ2-2; cdr3_aa: CAISGTGSGELFF; cdr3_nt: TGTGCCATCAGTGGGACAGGGTCCGGGGAGCTGTTTTTT